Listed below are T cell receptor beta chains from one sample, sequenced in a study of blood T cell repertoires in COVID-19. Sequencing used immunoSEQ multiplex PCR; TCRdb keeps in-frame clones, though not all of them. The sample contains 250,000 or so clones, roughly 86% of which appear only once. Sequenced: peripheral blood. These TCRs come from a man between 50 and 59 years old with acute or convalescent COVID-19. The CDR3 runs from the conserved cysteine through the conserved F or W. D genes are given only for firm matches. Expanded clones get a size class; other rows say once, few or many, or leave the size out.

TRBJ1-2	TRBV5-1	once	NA	CASSPRVPYGYTF	TGCGCCAGCAGCCCCAGGGTCCCCTATGGCTACACCTTC
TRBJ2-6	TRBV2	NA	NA	CASNKPSSGANVLTF	TGTGCCAGCAATAAACCTAGCTCTGGGGCCAACGTCCTGACTTTC
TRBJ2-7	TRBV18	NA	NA	CASSPTYLQGEQYF	TGTGCCAGCTCACCAACTTACCTGCAGGGCGAGCAGTACTTC
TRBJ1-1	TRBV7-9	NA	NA	CASSAGGRNTEAFF	TGTGCCAGCAGCGCGGGAGGTAGGAACACTGAAGCTTTCTTT
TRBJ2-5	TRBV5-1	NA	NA	CASSLNRQPKETQYF	TGCGCCAGCAGCTTGAACCGACAGCCGAAAGAGACCCAGTACTTC
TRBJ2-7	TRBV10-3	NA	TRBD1	CAIKGQGNWYEQYF	TGTGCCATCAAGGGACAGGGGAATTGGTACGAGCAGTACTTC
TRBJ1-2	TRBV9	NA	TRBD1	CASSVAGQDNYGYTF	TGTGCCAGCAGCGTAGCCGGACAGGATAACTATGGCTACACCTTC
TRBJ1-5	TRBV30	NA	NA	CAWSVPTGPVNQPQHF	TGTGCCTGGAGTGTCCCGACAGGCCCCGTCAATCAGCCCCAGCATTTT
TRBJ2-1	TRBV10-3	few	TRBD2	CAISELLAGNNEQFF	TGTGCCATCAGTGAGTTATTAGCGGGGAACAATGAGCAGTTCTTC
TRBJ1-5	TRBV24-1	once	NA	CATSDLRAGGNQPQHF	TGTGCCACCAGTGATTTGCGTGCAGGCGGCAATCAGCCCCAGCATTTT
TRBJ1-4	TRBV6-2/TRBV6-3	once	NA	CASSYSRGQQAGGEKLFF	TGTGCCAGCAGTTACTCGAGAGGACAGCAGGCGGGGGGCGAAAAACTGTTTTTT
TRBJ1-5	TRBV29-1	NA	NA	CSVAGSQDNSNQPQHF	TGCAGCGTCGCCGGATCGCAGGACAATAGCAATCAGCCCCAGCATTTT
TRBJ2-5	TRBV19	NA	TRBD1	CASSRSPLGTGRETQYF	TGTGCCAGTAGCCGCTCCCCCCTTGGGACAGGGCGAGAGACCCAGTACTTC
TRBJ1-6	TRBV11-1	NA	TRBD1	CASSFTQGALSSPLHF	TGTGCCAGCAGCTTTACACAGGGGGCGCTTTCTTCACCCCTCCACTTT
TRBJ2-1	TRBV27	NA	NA	CASSSGFDFYNEQFF	TGTGCCAGCAGTTCAGGGTTTGATTTCTACAATGAGCAGTTCTTC
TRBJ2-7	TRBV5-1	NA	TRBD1	CASSSGQGPPYEQYF	TGCGCCAGCAGCTCTGGACAGGGTCCCCCCTACGAGCAGTACTTC
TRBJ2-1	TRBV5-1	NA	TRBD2	CASSLGRGAPYNEQFF	TGCGCCAGCAGCTTGGGGCGGGGGGCGCCCTACAATGAGCAGTTCTTC
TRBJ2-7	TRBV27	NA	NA	CASSTQGYEQYF	TGTGCCAGCAGTACCCAGGGCTACGAGCAGTACTTC
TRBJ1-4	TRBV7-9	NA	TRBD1	CASSLVSKTGVNEKLFF	TGTGCCAGCAGCTTAGTATCCAAAACAGGGGTAAATGAAAAACTGTTTTTT
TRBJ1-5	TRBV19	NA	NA	CASSIPGVGNQPQHF	TGTGCCAGTAGTATACCAGGGGTGGGCAATCAGCCCCAGCATTTT
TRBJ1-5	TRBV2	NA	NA	CASSEQDSNQPQHF	TGTGCCAGCAGTGAACAGGATAGCAATCAGCCCCAGCATTTT
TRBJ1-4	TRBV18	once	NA	CASSPLQLRTNEKLFF	TGTGCCAGCTCACCACTACAGCTTCGGACTAATGAAAAACTGTTTTTT
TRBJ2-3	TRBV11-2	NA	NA	CASSLRTDTQYF	TGTGCCAGCAGCTTACGTACAGATACGCAGTATTTT
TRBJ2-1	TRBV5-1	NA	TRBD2	CASSLVTSGTNEQFF	TGCGCCAGCAGCTTAGTAACTAGCGGGACGAATGAGCAGTTCTTC
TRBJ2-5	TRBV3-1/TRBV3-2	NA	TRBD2	CASSLRAGANQETQYF	TGTGCCAGCAGCCTCAGAGCGGGGGCTAACCAAGAGACCCAGTACTTC
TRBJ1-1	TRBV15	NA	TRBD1	CATSRVTGGYTEAFF	TGTGCCACCAGCAGAGTGACAGGGGGCTACACTGAAGCTTTCTTT